This T cell receptor beta chain was identified in a study of blood T cells in healthy people across ages. Whole-study findings and limits: Significant beta diversity loss was already apparent by age approximately 36, declining roughly linearly.

A J-beta primer mix and a sample-barcoded 5' primer were used in a second PCR of about 7 to 12 cycles. TCRdb reprocessed the 5' RACE reads via MiXCR and lists one record per CDR3 protein. The sample consists of approximately 850,000 distinct CDR3 sequences, more than 40% of them appearing once. Comments on this clonotype: Antigen: not known.

The CDR3 totals 20 residues. In germline, CDR1 is SEHNR, CDR2 FQNEAQ (reference sequence). V lost 1 base, J lost 6 bases, and 19 bases stayed unmatched. This TCR derives from a man between 60 and 70 years old in good health. Material for sequencing was blood. The rearrangement uses TRBV7-9 and TRBJ2-1; 9 bases match TRBD1. The CDR3 sequence: CASSLVFWVLRTGESNEQFF. The CDR3 DNA follows: TGTGCCAGCAGCTTAGTATTTTGGGTTCTTAGGACAGGGGAAAGCAATGAGCAGTTCTTC.